Here is one T cell receptor beta chain with its context. The entry originates in a study of blood T cell repertoires in COVID-19. Study context: Italy, Spain and the United States were the sources of the convalescent and acute COVID-19 samples. PBMCs, B-cell-depleted T cells, or T cells provided the cDNA or gDNA that made up the material.

The authors' processing: It was from reference gene primer amplification that nucleated cell counts were estimated. Using immunoSEQ multiplex PCR, the repertoire was profiled, and TCRdb retains in-frame clones only, with some absent. Clonal size and the V and J genes are those of that table, whereas D and trimming came from the DNA. This table holds tens of thousands of clones, 75% to 90% found once. Sequenced input: peripheral blood. The sequence derives from a human donor in a cohort sampled during active COVID-19.

The CDR3: CASSLTPGAYNEQFF. CDR3 DNA: TGTGCCAGCAGCTTAACTCCGGGAGCCTACAATGAGCAGTTCTTC. This sequence joins TRBV7-3 and TRBJ2-1, with TRBD2 as a possible D gene (6 bases). This CDR3 region has 15 residues. Germline V CDR1 and CDR2: SGHTA, FQGTGA. The ends were cut back, 0 bases at V and 2 bases at J, with 8 bases in the middle.